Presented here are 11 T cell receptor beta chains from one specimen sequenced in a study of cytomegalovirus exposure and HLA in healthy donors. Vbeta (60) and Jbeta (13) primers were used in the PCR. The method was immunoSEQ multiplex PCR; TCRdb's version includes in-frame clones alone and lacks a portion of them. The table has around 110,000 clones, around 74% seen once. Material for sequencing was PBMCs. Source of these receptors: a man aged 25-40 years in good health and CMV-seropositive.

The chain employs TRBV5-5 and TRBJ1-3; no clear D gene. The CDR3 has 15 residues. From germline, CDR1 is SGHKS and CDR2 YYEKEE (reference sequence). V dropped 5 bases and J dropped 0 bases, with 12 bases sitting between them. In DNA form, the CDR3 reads TGTGCCAGCAGTTCCATAGCTGACTCTGGAAACACCATATATTTT. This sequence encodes CASSSIADSGNTIYF.

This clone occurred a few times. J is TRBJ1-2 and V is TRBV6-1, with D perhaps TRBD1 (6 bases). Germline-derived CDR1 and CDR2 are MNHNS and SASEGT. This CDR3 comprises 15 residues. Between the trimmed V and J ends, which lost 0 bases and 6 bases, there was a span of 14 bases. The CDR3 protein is CASSEAGTHFDGYTF. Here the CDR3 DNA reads TGTGCCAGCAGTGAAGCCGGGACACATTTTGATGGCTACACCTTC.

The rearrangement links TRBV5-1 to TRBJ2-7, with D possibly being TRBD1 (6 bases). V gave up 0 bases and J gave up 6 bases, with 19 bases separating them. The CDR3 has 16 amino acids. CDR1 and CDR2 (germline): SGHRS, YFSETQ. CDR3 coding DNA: TGCGCCAGCAGCTTGGTTGGTTATGAAACAGGGAGCGAGCAGTACTTC. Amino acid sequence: CASSLVGYETGSEQYF. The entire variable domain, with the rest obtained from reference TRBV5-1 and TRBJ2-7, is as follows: KAGVTQTPRYLIKTRGQQVTLSCSPISGHRSVSWYQQTPGQGLQFLFEYFSETQRNKGNFPGRFSGRQFSNSRSEMNVSTLELGDSALYLCASSLVGYETGSEQYFGPGTRLTVT.

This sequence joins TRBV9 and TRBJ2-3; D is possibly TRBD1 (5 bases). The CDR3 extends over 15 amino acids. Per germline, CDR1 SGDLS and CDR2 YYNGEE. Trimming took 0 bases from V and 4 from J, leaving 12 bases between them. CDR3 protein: CASSVDQGYPDTQYF. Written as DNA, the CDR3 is TGTGCCAGCAGCGTAGATCAGGGCTATCCAGATACGCAGTATTTT.

The CDR3 DNA sequence: TGTGCCAGCAGTGGGAGACAGGGAGAGACCCAGTACTTC. It yields the protein CASSGRQGETQYF. The J gene is TRBJ2-5, the V gene TRBV6-6, with TRBD1 identical over 7 bases. Germline V gene sequence: CDR1 MNHNY, CDR2 SVGAGI (reference sequence). The CDR3 totals 13 residues. J lost 4 bases, V lost 5 bases, and 4 bases had no gene match.

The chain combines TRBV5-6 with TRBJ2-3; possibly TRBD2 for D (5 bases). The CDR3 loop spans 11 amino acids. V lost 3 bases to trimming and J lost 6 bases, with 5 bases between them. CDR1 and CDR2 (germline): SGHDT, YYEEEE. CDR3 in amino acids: CASSWEDTQYF. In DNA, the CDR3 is TGTGCCAGCAGCTGGGAGGATACGCAGTATTTT. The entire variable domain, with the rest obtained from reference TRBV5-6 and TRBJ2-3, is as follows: DAGVTQSPTHLIKTRGQQVTLRCSPKSGHDTVSWYQQALGQGPQFIFQYYEEEERQRGNFPDRFSGHQFPNYSSELNVNALLLGDSALYLCASSWEDTQYFGPGTRLTVL.

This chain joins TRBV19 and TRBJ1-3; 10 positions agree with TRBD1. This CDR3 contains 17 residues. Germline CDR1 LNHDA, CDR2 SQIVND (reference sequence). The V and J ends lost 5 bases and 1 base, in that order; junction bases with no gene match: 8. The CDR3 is CASSVARDRGSGNTIYF. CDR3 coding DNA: TGTGCCAGTAGTGTCGCTCGGGACAGGGGATCTGGAAACACCATATATTTT.

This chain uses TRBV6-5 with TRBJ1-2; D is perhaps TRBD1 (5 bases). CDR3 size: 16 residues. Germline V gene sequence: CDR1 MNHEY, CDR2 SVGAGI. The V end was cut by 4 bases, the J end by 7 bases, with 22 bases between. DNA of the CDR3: TGTGCCAGCAGTTCCGGGGGGGGTTTCAGGGTTGGTGGCTACACCTTC. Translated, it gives CASSSGGGFRVGGYTF.

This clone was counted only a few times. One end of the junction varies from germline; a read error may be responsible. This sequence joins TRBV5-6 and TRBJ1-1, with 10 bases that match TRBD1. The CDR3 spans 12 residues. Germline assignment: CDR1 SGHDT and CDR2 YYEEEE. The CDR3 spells CASSWDRGYSVF. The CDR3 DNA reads TGTGCCAGCAGCTGGGACAGGGGTTATTCGGTCTTT. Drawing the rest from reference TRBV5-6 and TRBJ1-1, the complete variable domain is DAGVTQSPTHLIKTRGQQVTLRCSPKSGHDTVSWYQQALGQGPQFIFQYYEEEERQRGNFPDRFSGHQFPNYSSELNVNALLLGDSALYLCASSWDRGYSVFGQGTRLTVV.

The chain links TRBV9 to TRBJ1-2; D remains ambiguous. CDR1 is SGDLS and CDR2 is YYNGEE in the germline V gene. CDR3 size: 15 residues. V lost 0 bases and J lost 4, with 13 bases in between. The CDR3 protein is CASSVAGATAYGYTF. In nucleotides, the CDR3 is TGTGCCAGCAGCGTAGCGGGTGCGACTGCCTATGGCTACACCTTC.

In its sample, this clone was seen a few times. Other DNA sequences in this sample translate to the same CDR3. CDR3 protein: CSVTGTGDEKLFF. As DNA, the CDR3 is TGCAGCGTGACCGGGACAGGGGACGAAAAACTGTTTTTT. The rearrangement links TRBV29-1 to TRBJ1-4; 10 nucleotides align to TRBD1. The CDR3 sequence is 13 residues long. Losses at the gene ends were 6 bases for V and 8 bases for J; bases not matched to a gene: 6. From germline, CDR1 is SQVTM and CDR2 ANQGSEA.